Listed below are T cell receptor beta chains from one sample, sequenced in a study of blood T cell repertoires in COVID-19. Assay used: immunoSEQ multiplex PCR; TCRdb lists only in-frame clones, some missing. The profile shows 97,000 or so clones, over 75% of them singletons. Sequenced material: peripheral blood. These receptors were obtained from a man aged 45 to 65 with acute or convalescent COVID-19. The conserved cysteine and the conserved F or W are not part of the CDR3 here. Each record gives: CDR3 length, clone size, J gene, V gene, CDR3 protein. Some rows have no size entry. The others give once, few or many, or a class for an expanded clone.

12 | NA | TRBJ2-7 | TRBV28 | ASTSGSPSYEQY
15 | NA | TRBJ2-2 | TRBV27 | ASSSNWEGRSTGELF
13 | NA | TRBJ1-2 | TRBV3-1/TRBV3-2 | ASSPTAQGAYGYT
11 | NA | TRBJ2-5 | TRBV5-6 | ASSWVAGETQY
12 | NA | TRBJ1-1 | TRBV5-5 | ASSFSGMNTEAF
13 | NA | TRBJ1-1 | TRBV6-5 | AGEARGGGGSEAF
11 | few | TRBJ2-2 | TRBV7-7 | ASSLQGSGELF
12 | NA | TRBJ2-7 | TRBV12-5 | ASGLRQGTDEQY
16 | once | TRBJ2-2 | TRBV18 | ASSQQTGLAGNTGELF
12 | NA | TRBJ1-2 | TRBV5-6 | ASSGRDSSYGYT
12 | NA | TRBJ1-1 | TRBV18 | ASSPREGRLSAF
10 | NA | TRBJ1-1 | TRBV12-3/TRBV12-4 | ASSSSRGQAF
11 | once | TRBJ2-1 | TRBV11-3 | ASSPLLMVEQF
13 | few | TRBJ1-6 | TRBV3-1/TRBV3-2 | ASSRGGSYNSPLH
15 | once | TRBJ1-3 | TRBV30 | AWSLGQASLSGNTIY
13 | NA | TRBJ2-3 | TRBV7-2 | ASRRKRLNTDTQY
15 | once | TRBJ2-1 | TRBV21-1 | ASSKVPSWSSYNEQF
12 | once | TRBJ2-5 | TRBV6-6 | ASRGAGGAETQY
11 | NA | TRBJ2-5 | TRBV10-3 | AIREQNQETQY
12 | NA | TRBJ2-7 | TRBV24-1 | ATSDRQRTYEQY
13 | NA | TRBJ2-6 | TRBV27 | ASSSAGAGANVLT
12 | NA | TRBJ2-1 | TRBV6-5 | ASSRLAGVNEQF
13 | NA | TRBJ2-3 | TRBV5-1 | ASSLDWGGTDTQY
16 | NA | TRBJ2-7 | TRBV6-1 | ASSVRGLAGGMRDEQY
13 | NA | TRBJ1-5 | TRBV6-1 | ASSESQGSGQPQH
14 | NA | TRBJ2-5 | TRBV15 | ATSREDSIRSETQY
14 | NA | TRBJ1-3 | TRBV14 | ASSQARGNPGNTIY
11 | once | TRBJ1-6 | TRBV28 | ASSFSEYSPLH
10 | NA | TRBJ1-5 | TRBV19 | ASNGGVQPQH
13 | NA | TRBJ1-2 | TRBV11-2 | ASSLSGALNYGYT
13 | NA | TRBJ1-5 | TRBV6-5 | ASRHLYRGQQPQH
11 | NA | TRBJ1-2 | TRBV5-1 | ASSLDGGDGYT
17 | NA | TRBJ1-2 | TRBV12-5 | ASGLITGTGGLLDYGYT
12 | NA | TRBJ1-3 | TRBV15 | ATRLRTGGNTIY
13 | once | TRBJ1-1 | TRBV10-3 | AISERGEANTEAF
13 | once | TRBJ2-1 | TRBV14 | ASSQWRALYNEQF
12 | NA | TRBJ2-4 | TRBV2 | ASSVERDQNIQY
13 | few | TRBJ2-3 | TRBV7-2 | ASSQDRGRTDTQY
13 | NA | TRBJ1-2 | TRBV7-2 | ASSLGTGEAYGYT
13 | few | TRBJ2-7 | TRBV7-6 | ASSLLAGNSYEQY
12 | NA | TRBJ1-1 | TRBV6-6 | ASSFRGGDTEAF
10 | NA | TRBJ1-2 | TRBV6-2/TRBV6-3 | ASSRGGDGYT
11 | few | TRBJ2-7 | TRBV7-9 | ASSYDSSYEQY
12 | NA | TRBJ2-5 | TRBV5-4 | AGFSWDRQETQY
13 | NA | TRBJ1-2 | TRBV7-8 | ASSLNGQETYGYT
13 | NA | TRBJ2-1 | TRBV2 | ASSPSTSSYNEQF
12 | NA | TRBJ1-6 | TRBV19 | ASSWDRNNSPLH
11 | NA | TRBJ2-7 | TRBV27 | ASSLRGSYEQY
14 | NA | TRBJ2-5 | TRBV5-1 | ASSLNEFRPQETQY
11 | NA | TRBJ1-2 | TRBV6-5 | ASRGGQGRGYT